This section outlines one T cell receptor (beta chain) sequence together with its context. Its target is not known. One end of the junction is discordant with germline, which a read error may explain. There are 19 residues in the CDR3. Germline-derived CDR1 and CDR2 are SEHNR and FQNEAQ (reference sequence). These data belong to a study of T cell repertoires in aging, cancer and after chemotherapy. In the study overall: Clear clonal overlap appeared across healthy donor samples taken over several months to years. The whole study produced a dataset of several million TCR reads.

General study results and limits: Age-matched healthy donors had significantly more diverse, less clonal blood TCR repertoires than untreated cancer patients.

Rearranged V-D-J TRB sequences were amplified with a mixed TRB-A/B primer pool. One entry per CDR3 protein results from TCRdb running MiXCR on the multiplex PCR reads. Counted here are around 6,400 distinct CDR3 sequences, roughly 30% occurring once; the ten biggest clones make up roughly 7%. The template was genomic DNA from peripheral blood, not RNA. The sequence derives from a human donor in good health. The chain recombines TRBV7-9 with TRBJ2-5; perhaps TRBD2 as D (10 bases). Input material: blood. CDR3: CVSNADRGRASGSGETQYF. The CDR3 coding sequence is TGTGTCAGCAACGCGGACAGGGGAAGGGCTAGCGGGAGCGGTGAGACCCAGTACTTC.